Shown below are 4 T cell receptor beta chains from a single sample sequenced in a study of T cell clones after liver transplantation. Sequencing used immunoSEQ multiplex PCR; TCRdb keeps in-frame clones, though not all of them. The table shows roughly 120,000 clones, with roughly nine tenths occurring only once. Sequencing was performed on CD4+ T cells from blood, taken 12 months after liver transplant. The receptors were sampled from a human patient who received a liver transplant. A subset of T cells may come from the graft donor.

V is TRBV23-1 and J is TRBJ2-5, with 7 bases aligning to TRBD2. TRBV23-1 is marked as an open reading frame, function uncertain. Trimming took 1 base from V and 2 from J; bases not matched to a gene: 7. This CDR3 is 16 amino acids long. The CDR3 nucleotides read TGCGCCAGCAGTCAATTGGGGGAGGGCCCACAAGAGACCCAGTACTTC. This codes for CASSQLGEGPQETQYF.

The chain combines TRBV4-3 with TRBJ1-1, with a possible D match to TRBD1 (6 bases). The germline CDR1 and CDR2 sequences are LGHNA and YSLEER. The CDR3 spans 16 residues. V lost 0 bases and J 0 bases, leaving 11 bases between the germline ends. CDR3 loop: CASSQDLPGVNTEAFF. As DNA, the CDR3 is TGCGCCAGCAGCCAAGATCTGCCAGGGGTGAACACTGAAGCTTTCTTT.

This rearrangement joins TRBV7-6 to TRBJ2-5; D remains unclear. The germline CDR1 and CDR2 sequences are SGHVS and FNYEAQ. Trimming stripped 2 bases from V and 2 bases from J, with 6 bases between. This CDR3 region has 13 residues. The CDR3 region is CASSLSWQETQYF. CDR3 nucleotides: TGTGCCAGCAGCTTAAGCTGGCAAGAGACCCAGTACTTC.

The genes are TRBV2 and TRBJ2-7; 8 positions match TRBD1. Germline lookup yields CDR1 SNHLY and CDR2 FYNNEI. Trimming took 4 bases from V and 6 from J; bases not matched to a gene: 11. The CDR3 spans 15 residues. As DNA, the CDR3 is TGTGCCAGCAGTGGATTGGACAGGGTGTCGGGCGAGCAGTACTTC. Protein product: CASSGLDRVSGEQYF.